A single sample is the source of the 11 T cell receptor beta chains below, sequenced in a study of response to subunit inactivated influenza vaccine. TCRdb used MiXCR to reprocess the RT-PCR reads, holding one entry per CDR3 protein. Here the sample spans under 850,000 distinct CDR3 sequences, around a sixth being singletons. Sequenced here: PBMCs from blood, sampled roughly 5 days after vaccination. The receptors derive from a man in his forties or fifties who received an inactivated influenza vaccine.

This clonotype appeared many times. This chain links TRBV11-2 with TRBJ2-1; D tentatively reads TRBD1 or TRBD2 (5 bases each). The V gene's germline CDR1 is SGHAT and CDR2 FQNNGV. The CDR3 contains 15 residues. Trimming removed 1 base at V and 0 bases at J, with 7 bases between. In nucleotides, the CDR3 is TGTGCCAGCAGCTTAGGGGGGAGCTCCTACAATGAGCAGTTCTTC. The encoded protein is CASSLGGSSYNEQFF.

A few counts support this clonotype. The chain employs TRBV9 and TRBJ2-3; 7 bases map to TRBD2. Germline loops: CDR1 SGDLS, CDR2 YYNGEE. J was trimmed by 0 bases and V by 5 bases; bases with no gene match: 3. The CDR3 totals 14 residues. CDR3 bases: TGTGCCAGCAGGGGGGGGGTCAGCACAGATACGCAGTATTTT. This translates into CASRGGVSTDTQYF.

This clonotype was detected only a few times. Here the CDR3 DNA reads TGTGCCAGCAGTTTTCGGACTAGCGTCTCCTACGAGCAGTACTTC. It yields the protein CASSFRTSVSYEQYF. The rearrangement joins TRBV12-3 or TRBV12-4 to TRBJ2-7, with 9 nucleotides matching TRBD2. With V trimmed by 3 bases and J by 0 bases, 3 bases remained unmatched. The CDR3 loop spans 15 amino acids.

The rearrangement uses TRBV20-1 and TRBJ2-3; the match to TRBD1 covers 9 bases. The V gene's germline CDR1 is DFQATT and CDR2 SNEGSKA (reference sequence). Trimming cost V 6 bases and J 10 bases; bases outside gene matches: 11. The CDR3 is made up of 13 amino acids. DNA for the CDR3: TGCAGTGCCTCACCCGGGACAGGGAATGCGCAGTATTTT. Its translation: CSASPGTGNAQYF.

The chain joins TRBV30 to TRBJ2-1; D might be TRBD2 (6 bases). The V end lost 2 bases, the J end lost 4 bases, and 15 bases lay between the germline ends. Germline V gene lookup returns CDR1 GTSNPN and CDR2 SVGIG (reference sequence). CDR3 length equals 15 residues. This chain's CDR3 is CAWSLGGPGYNEQFF. The CDR3 DNA reads as TGTGCCTGGAGTTTAGGAGGGCCCGGTTACAATGAGCAGTTCTTC.

This clonotype turned up a few times. The V and J genes are TRBV5-1 and TRBJ2-7; TRBD2 is a possible D gene (7 bases). The length of the CDR3 is 16 residues. Germline V gene sequence: CDR1 SGHRS, CDR2 YFSETQ. The V end lost 6 bases, the J end lost 4 bases, and 23 bases lay between the germline ends. In DNA, the CDR3 is TGCGCCAGCATGAGGCGGGGGCACCAAGAGCCGTACGAGCAGTACTTC. It encodes CASMRRGHQEPYEQYF.

The chain links TRBV6-5 to TRBJ2-2; D is possibly TRBD1 or TRBD2 (5 bases each). V shed 4 bases and J shed 1 base, with 10 bases lying between them. Germline loops: CDR1 MNHEY, CDR2 SVGAGI. The CDR3 extends over 15 amino acids. The CDR3 loop reads CASSWGSLNTGELFF. The CDR3, as DNA: TGTGCCAGCAGTTGGGGGTCCCTGAACACCGGGGAGCTGTTTTTT.

This clonotype showed up many times. The genes are TRBV6-1 and TRBJ2-1; 9 bases map to TRBD2. The J segment lost 0 bases and the V segment lost 6 bases, leaving 3 bases of the junction unmatched. Germline V lookup: CDR1 MNHNS, CDR2 SASEGT. This CDR3 contains 15 residues. CDR3 amino acids: CASRVAGASYNEQFF. CDR3 nucleotide sequence: TGTGCCAGCAGAGTAGCGGGAGCCTCCTACAATGAGCAGTTCTTC.

This clonotype was observed a few times. The genes are TRBV5-4 and TRBJ1-3, with 9 bases identical to TRBD1. Germline assignment: CDR1 SGHNT and CDR2 YYREEE (reference sequence). The length of the CDR3 is 15 residues. J was trimmed by 4 bases and V by 4 bases; bases with no gene match: 6. This chain's CDR3 is CASSLVGTGGNTIYF. The CDR3 DNA sequence: TGTGCCAGCAGCCTGGTGGGGACAGGGGGAAACACCATATATTTT.

The V gene is TRBV5-1, the J gene TRBJ2-3, with TRBD1 identical over 9 bases. V was clipped by 3 bases and J by 5 bases; unmatched bases: 7. Germline lookup yields CDR1 SGHRS and CDR2 YFSETQ. There are 15 residues in the CDR3. The CDR3 is CASSYRTGEVDTQYF. In DNA form, the CDR3 reads TGCGCCAGCAGCTATCGGACAGGGGAGGTAGATACGCAGTATTTT.

V and J are TRBV7-2 and TRBJ2-1; D is possibly TRBD2 (6 bases). The CDR3 has 14 amino acids. V was cut by 4 bases and J by 8 bases, with 15 bases left in between. The germline V gene encodes CDR1 SGHTA and CDR2 FQGNSA. The CDR3 DNA sequence: TGTGCCAGCAGCTCCTCTGTGGGAGGTTATGAGCAGTTCTTC. It encodes CASSSSVGGYEQFF.